This T cell receptor beta chain originates from a study of blood T cell repertoires in COVID-19. The trim removed 6 bases at V and 1 base at J, leaving 5 bases unmatched. This CDR3 has 17 amino acids. The germline V gene encodes CDR1 MDHEN and CDR2 SYDVKM. Profiling relied on immunoSEQ multiplex PCR, and the TCRdb table lists in-frame clones only, not all of them. This table has fewer than 90,000 clones, 70% to 90% appearing once. The clonotype originates from a woman at least 80 years old with active COVID-19. The chain is built from TRBV28 and TRBJ2-1; 14 bases line up with TRBD2. Sequenced sample: peripheral blood. The CDR3 loop reads CASRGTSGRGSYNEQFF. The CDR3 DNA reads as TGTGCCAGCAGGGGGACTAGCGGGAGAGGGTCCTACAATGAGCAGTTCTTC.